One sample yielded the 16 T cell receptor beta chains listed below, sequenced in a study of T cell responses to AZD1222 COVID-19 vaccine. Using immunoSEQ multiplex PCR, the repertoire was profiled, and TCRdb retains in-frame clones only, with some absent. This table has 150,000 to 200,000 clones, roughly 90% appearing once. The sample in question was peripheral blood, obtained on day 0 of AZD1222 vaccination. All receptors derive from an adult in good health.

This clone was detected only once. The chain joins TRBV4-2 to TRBJ1-1; D not resolved. CDR1 and CDR2 from the germline V gene are LGHNA and YNFKEQ. This CDR3 has 13 residues. Trimming removed 4 bases from V and 8 bases from J, with 14 bases in between. CDR3 residues: CASSLEMEGEAFF. As DNA, the CDR3 is TGTGCCAGCAGCCTCGAGATGGAAGGGGAAGCTTTCTTT.

This clone was found a few times. This chain connects TRBV5-8 to TRBJ2-5, with D possibly being TRBD2 (5 bases). Between the trimmed V and J ends, which lost 0 bases and 2 bases, there was a span of 17 bases. This CDR3 has 17 amino acids. Germline values: CDR1 SGHTS, CDR2 YDEGEE. CDR3 nucleotide sequence: TGTGCCAGCAGCTTGGAGCTCGCCGGCCGCGGGCAAGAGACCCAGTACTTC. Encoded protein: CASSLELAGRGQETQYF.

Here the CDR3 reads CASSLPQGVEAFF. The CDR3 bases are TGTGCCAGCAGCTTACCCCAGGGGGTGGAAGCTTTCTTT. J is TRBJ1-1 and V is TRBV5-5; 7 bases fit TRBD1. CDR1 is SGHKS and CDR2 is YYEKEE in the germline V gene (reference sequence). The trim removed 2 bases at V and 8 bases at J, leaving 6 bases unmatched. This CDR3 spans 13 amino acids.

The chain combines TRBV6-5 with TRBJ1-4, with D perhaps TRBD1 (5 bases). V lost 6 bases and J lost 8, with 16 bases in between. Germline values: CDR1 MNHEY, CDR2 SVGAGI. This CDR3 region has 14 residues. The DNA of the CDR3 is TGTGCCAGCAGATCGGGACCCCGAGGGGAAAAACTGTTTTTT. Its translation is CASRSGPRGEKLFF.

The J gene is TRBJ1-2, the V gene TRBV7-9, with TRBD1 as a possible D gene (5 bases). V lost 4 bases, J lost 0 bases, and 9 bases lay in between. Germline V CDR1 and CDR2: SEHNR, FQNEAQ (reference sequence). The CDR3 is 14 amino acids. As DNA, the CDR3 is TGTGCCAGCAGCTACTACAGGTCTAACTATGGCTACACCTTC. Encoded protein: CASSYYRSNYGYTF.

The genes are TRBV27 and TRBJ2-3; a weak D match, TRBD1 (6 bases). The V end was cut by 4 bases, the J end by 2 bases, with 13 bases between. The CDR3 consists of 15 residues. CDR1 MNHEY and CDR2 SMNVEV come from the germline V gene (reference sequence). The CDR3 is CASSSTGQLTDTQYF. The CDR3 DNA is TGTGCCAGCAGTTCTACCGGACAGCTCACAGATACGCAGTATTTT.

The chain has TRBV6-5 and TRBJ1-4; perhaps TRBD1 as D (5 bases). With 0 bases removed from V and 4 bases from J, the gap between germline ends came to 12 bases. Germline loops: CDR1 MNHEY, CDR2 SVGAGI. The CDR3 consists of 16 residues. The CDR3 here is CASSYSEGMGNEKLFF. The CDR3 coding sequence is TGTGCCAGCAGTTACTCGGAGGGGATGGGTAATGAAAAACTGTTTTTT.

J is TRBJ2-1 and V is TRBV6-1, with 9 nucleotides matching TRBD1. CDR1 and CDR2 (germline): MNHNS, SASEGT. The CDR3 contains 15 residues. V lost 4 bases, J lost 1 base, and 2 bases stayed unmatched. DNA for the CDR3: TGTGCCAGCAGTGGGACAGGGGAATCCTACAATGAGCAGTTCTTC. It translates to CASSGTGESYNEQFF.

V usage is TRBV5-1 and J usage is TRBJ2-2; 7 nucleotides match TRBD1. CDR3 length: 15 amino acids. In germline, CDR1 is SGHRS, CDR2 YFSETQ. V was pared by 3 bases and J by 4 bases, with 6 bases of the junction left unmatched. CDR3 bases: TGCGCCAGCAGCTCAGGGACAGCACCCACCGGGGAGCTGTTTTTT. It translates to CASSSGTAPTGELFF.

The V gene is TRBV2, the J gene TRBJ2-6; D gene uncertain. Trimming shortened V by 1 base and J by 2 bases, and 3 bases separated the two germline ends. CDR3 length: 14 amino acids. Per germline, CDR1 SNHLY and CDR2 FYNNEI. CDR3 coding DNA: TGTGCCAGCAGTGAAGTGGCTGGGGCCAACGTCCTGACTTTC. Translated, it gives CASSEVAGANVLTF. The entire variable domain, with the rest obtained from reference TRBV2 and TRBJ2-6, is as follows: EPEVTQTPSHQVTQMGQEVILRCVPISNHLYFYWYRQILGQKVEFLVSFYNNEISEKSEIFDDQFSVERPDGSNFTLKIRSTKLEDSAMYFCASSEVAGANVLTFGAGSRLTVL.

The genes are TRBV10-3 and TRBJ1-4; unclear D gene. The V gene lost 5 bases and the J gene lost 8 bases, with 9 bases spanning the gap. Per germline, CDR1 ENHRY and CDR2 SYGVKD. The CDR3 has 12 amino acids. The CDR3 loop reads CAISRPREKLFF. The CDR3 nucleotides are TGTGCCATCAGTCGGCCGAGGGAAAAACTGTTTTTT.

This chain links TRBV19 with TRBJ2-7; possibly TRBD2 for D (6 bases). This CDR3 is built from 14 residues. Per germline, CDR1 LNHDA and CDR2 SQIVND (reference sequence). V dropped 2 bases and J dropped 0 bases, with 8 bases sitting between them. The CDR3 DNA follows: TGTGCCAGTAGTATAACGGGAGTCTCCTACGAGCAGTACTTC. Encoded protein: CASSITGVSYEQYF. The whole variable domain, remainder taken from reference TRBV19 and TRBJ2-7, is DGGITQSPKYLFRKEGQNVTLSCEQNLNHDAMYWYRQDPGQGLRLIYYSQIVNDFQKGDIAEGYSVSREKKESFPLTVTSAQKNPTAFYLCASSITGVSYEQYFGPGTRLTVT.

This clone has a handful of counts. V usage is TRBV9 and J usage is TRBJ1-3, with D perhaps TRBD1 (5 bases). Trimming pared 3 bases from V and 0 bases from J, leaving 10 bases between. Germline loops: CDR1 SGDLS, CDR2 YYNGEE. This CDR3 has 15 residues. Written as DNA, the CDR3 is TGTGCCAGCAGCGAGACAGTCAGCTCTGGAAACACCATATATTTT. This codes for CASSETVSSGNTIYF.

The chain is built from TRBV6-1 and TRBJ2-7; the D gene is possibly TRBD2 (5 bases). V was clipped by 1 base and J by 4 bases, with 14 bases between them. CDR3 length equals 15 residues. Per the germline V gene, CDR1 is MNHNS and CDR2 is SASEGT. The CDR3 reads CASSEDPTSAYEQYF. DNA of the CDR3: TGTGCCAGCAGTGAAGATCCTACTAGTGCATACGAGCAGTACTTC.

J is TRBJ2-7 and V is TRBV30; 7 bases line up with TRBD1. Germline V gene data show CDR1 as GTSNPN and CDR2 as SVGIG (reference sequence). The length of the CDR3 is 17 residues. The V gene end was trimmed by 4 bases and the J gene end by 2 bases; junction bases not matched to a gene: 17. CDR3 DNA sequence: TGTGCCTGGACCACCCTCTCAGGACAGGTGGGAACCTACGAGCAGTACTTC. Its translation is CAWTTLSGQVGTYEQYF.

CDR3 loop: CASSLNGAGGPVGADTQYF. CDR3 nucleotides: TGCGCCAGCAGCTTGAATGGGGCGGGGGGGCCAGTCGGTGCAGATACGCAGTATTTT. The chain uses TRBV5-1 and TRBJ2-3; 9 bases map to TRBD2. The length of the CDR3 is 19 residues. V gave up 1 base and J gave up 4 bases; unmatched junction bases: 16. Germline V gives CDR1 SGHRS, CDR2 YFSETQ.